This T cell receptor (beta chain) was profiled in a study of CD8 T cells in Susac syndrome. RNA was extracted with the RNeasy kit, and a quantity of about 0.45 to 1 ug was reverse transcribed using random hexamers. Across 54 Vbeta and 13 Jbeta, TCR beta CDR3 was amplified with immunoSEQ multiplex PCR. TCRdb analysed the immunoSEQ multiplex PCR reads with MiXCR anew, one entry per CDR3 protein. The table lists roughly 100,000 distinct CDR3 sequences, approximately 94% of them singletons. Trimming cost V 0 bases and J 3 bases, with 11 bases left between them. The CDR3 is 15 amino acids. CDR1 is SNHLY, CDR2 FYNNEI, per germline.

This TCR came from a human donor with Susac syndrome. The chain couples TRBV2 to TRBJ2-5; weak D call: TRBD2 (6 bases). The sequencing sample was made of CD8+ T cells from PBMCs. The CDR3 is CASSEANTGEETQYF. DNA of the CDR3: TGTGCCAGCAGTGAAGCGAATACGGGGGAAGAGACCCAGTACTTC.